Listed below are T cell receptor beta chains from one sample, sequenced in a study of blood T cell repertoires in COVID-19. The repertoire was sequenced with immunoSEQ multiplex PCR; TCRdb's copy has only in-frame clones and lacks some. The sample carries some 320,000 clones, 90% to 95% recorded once. The sample consisted of PBMCs or T cells enriched from blood (not recorded which). The receptor set was obtained from a woman under 40 who had been exposed to COVID-19. Both conserved end residues are part of each CDR3. Not all rows give a size; the values are once, few, many and, for expanded clones, a class.

v_call: TRBV5-5
clone_size: -
cdr3_aa: CASSPQSVAGDYEQYF

v_call: TRBV7-8
clone_size: -
cdr3_aa: CASSLGQRYGYTF

v_call: TRBV5-1
clone_size: -
cdr3_aa: CASSLGDRGYSYEQYF

v_call: TRBV4-3
clone_size: -
cdr3_aa: CASSQGRDTFYEQYF

v_call: TRBV12-5
clone_size: -
cdr3_aa: CASGPGQGLQPQHF

v_call: TRBV4-3
clone_size: -
cdr3_aa: CASSQDQGRGSYEQYF

v_call: TRBV19
clone_size: -
cdr3_aa: CASRLTGGSQPQHF

v_call: TRBV5-4
clone_size: -
cdr3_aa: CASSLSSSGFNTGELFF

v_call: TRBV9
clone_size: -
cdr3_aa: CASSANTGGKNIQYF

v_call: TRBV6-5
clone_size: -
cdr3_aa: CASSYSAGQPQHF

v_call: TRBV18
clone_size: once
cdr3_aa: CASSPPRRGDYNEQFF

v_call: TRBV5-4
clone_size: -
cdr3_aa: CASSFQDREVGGYTF

v_call: TRBV5-4
clone_size: -
cdr3_aa: CASSRRGRGLRTSGELFF

v_call: TRBV7-7
clone_size: -
cdr3_aa: CASSLDPRGEYNEQFF

v_call: TRBV7-9
clone_size: -
cdr3_aa: CASSPPGQGIGGYTF

v_call: TRBV13
clone_size: -
cdr3_aa: CASSLGAVSETQYF

v_call: TRBV5-6
clone_size: -
cdr3_aa: CASRTTGSYEQYF

v_call: TRBV5-4
clone_size: few
cdr3_aa: CASSLGGQLRGIQYF

v_call: TRBV12-3/TRBV12-4
clone_size: -
cdr3_aa: CASSSRGQPQHF

v_call: TRBV4-2
clone_size: -
cdr3_aa: CASSQDTGLNEKLFF

v_call: TRBV6-5
clone_size: -
cdr3_aa: CASSYSLSSPLHF

v_call: TRBV6-2/TRBV6-3
clone_size: -
cdr3_aa: CASSTSGSADTQYF

v_call: TRBV4-2
clone_size: -
cdr3_aa: CASSPTGGKGYEQFF

v_call: TRBV10-3
clone_size: -
cdr3_aa: CAISEWGEEPQHF

v_call: TRBV5-4
clone_size: -
cdr3_aa: CASSFRTGMNTEAFF

v_call: TRBV10-3
clone_size: -
cdr3_aa: CAISESGGQETQYF

v_call: TRBV3-1/TRBV3-2
clone_size: -
cdr3_aa: CASSQDLVRTQYF

v_call: TRBV4-2
clone_size: once
cdr3_aa: CASSPSRTANYGYTF

v_call: TRBV11-2
clone_size: -
cdr3_aa: CASSLDQTGGLAEAFF